A selection of T cell receptor beta chains follows, all from one sample in a study of CXCR3-negative and CXCR3-positive naive CD8 T cells. From the 5' RACE reads, TCRdb lists one entry per CDR3 protein and no DNA. This specimen shows around 52,000 distinct CDR3 sequences; the ten leading clones hold roughly a quarter. Sequencing was carried out using memory CD8+ T cells from blood. Receptors originate from a human donor in good health. Some clones in this sample may be carry-over from other donors' samples. Both conserved end residues are part of each CDR3. Fields, in order: CDR3 protein, clone size, V gene, J gene. Not all rows give a size; the values are once, few, many and, for expanded clones, a class.

CASSHLSEAFF	-	TRBV7-2	TRBJ1-1
CASSFETGPLGGYTF	-	TRBV13	TRBJ1-2
CASRSTGDLSNQPQHF	-	TRBV28	TRBJ1-5
CASTSLAGVAPQFF	-	TRBV6-6	TRBJ2-1
CSATDRAYEQYF	-	TRBV29-1	TRBJ2-7
CASSMLGETQYF	-	TRBV27	TRBJ2-5
CASSDRTGGNYGYTF	-	TRBV7-8	TRBJ1-2
CSAEAGTYEQYF	-	TRBV29-1	TRBJ2-7
CASSLAVFGTGKETQYF	-	TRBV7-6	TRBJ2-5
CASSPREAPYEQYF	medium-sized	TRBV5-6	TRBJ2-7
CASSSQTGQGNTGELFF	-	TRBV7-9	TRBJ2-2
CASSSPMVGGNPQNYGYTF	-	TRBV7-3	TRBJ1-2
CASSQDRGSSYNEQFF	-	TRBV4-3	TRBJ2-1
CASRLLPGQGMDGYTF	-	TRBV28	TRBJ1-2
CSVGTAQETQYF	-	TRBV29-1	TRBJ2-5
CASSDDENTEAFF	-	TRBV6-4	TRBJ1-1
CASSRERDRRTDTQYF	-	TRBV3-1	TRBJ2-3
CASSPHTGSYNEQFF	-	TRBV12-3/TRBV12-4	TRBJ2-1
CASSLPQNTGELFF	-	TRBV12-3/TRBV12-4	TRBJ2-2
CASSQDSGSGNTIYF	medium-sized	TRBV4-3	TRBJ1-3
CASSSLPTDDNEQYF	-	TRBV7-9	TRBJ2-7
CSAQALAGAPYEQYF	-	TRBV20-1	TRBJ2-7